This TCR beta chain was recorded in a study of cytomegalovirus exposure and HLA in healthy donors. Primers for the PCR totalled 60 Vbeta and 13 Jbeta. Here immunoSEQ multiplex PCR was the method, and the copy in TCRdb shows in-frame clones only, minus some. This table has roughly 100,000 clones, about 13% appearing once. Sequenced: PBMCs. The sequence was obtained from a man between 40 and 49 years old in good health and CMV-seropositive.

In DNA, the CDR3 is TGTGCCAGCAGTTTAAACAGCAATGAGCAGTTCTTC. Amino acids: CASSLNSNEQFF. This sequence joins TRBV28 and TRBJ2-1; D gene uncertain. Per germline, CDR1 MDHEN and CDR2 SYDVKM. CDR3 size: 12 residues. With 2 bases removed from V and 6 bases from J, the gap between germline ends came to 5 bases.